Presented here are 21 T cell receptor delta chains from one specimen sequenced in a study of gamma-delta chains in newborns, infants, children. TCRdb fed the reads to CATT. The sample consists of 10,000 to 12,000 delta-chain clones, around 8.2% of them appearing once. Material: blood. The origin of the receptors is a child who was a newborn, infant or young child, either healthy, febrile or measles-vaccinated (not recorded which).

The chain carries TRDV2 and TRDJ3; D perhaps matches TRDD3 (6 bases). CDR1 GEAIGNYY and CDR2 EKD come from the germline V gene. The CDR3 has 20 amino acids. V lost 0 bases, J lost 0 bases, and 17 bases lay in between. CDR3 sequence (DNA): TGTGCCTGTGACACCATAGCCTCGGGGATCAGCTCCTGGGACACCCGACAGATGTTTTTC. Its translation: CACDTIASGISSWDTRQMFF.

As concerns this clone: Other nucleotide sequences in the sample specify the same CDR3. The CDR3 here is CACDKVLGDTSWDTRQMFF. The DNA of the CDR3 is TGTGCCTGTGACAAAGTACTGGGGGATACGTCCTGGGACACCCGACAGATGTTTTTC. The rearrangement links TRDV2 to TRDJ3, with 13 bases lining up with TRDD3. In germline, CDR1 is GEAIGNYY, CDR2 EKD. The CDR3 length is 19 residues. The ends lost 2 bases at V and 1 base at J; junction bases unmatched: 4.

This clone was detected a few times. The rearrangement links TRDV2 to TRDJ1; TRDD3 agrees at 7 bases. This CDR3 comprises 16 residues. The ends lost 0 bases at V and 2 bases at J; junction bases unmatched: 8. The germline V gene has CDR1 GEAIGNYY and CDR2 EKD. CDR3 region: CACDTAWGTRTDKLIF. The CDR3 nucleotides read TGTGCCTGTGACACCGCTTGGGGGACGCGGACCGATAAACTCATCTTT.

This clone was detected only a few times. This sample also contains other DNA sequences that code for the same CDR3. CDR3 sequence: CACDTLGDSSWDTRQMFF. For the CDR3, the DNA is TGTGCCTGTGACACCCTGGGGGATAGCTCCTGGGACACCCGACAGATGTTTTTC. The rearrangement links TRDV2 to TRDJ3, with 10 bases fitting TRDD3. Trimming at V came to 0 bases and at J to 0 bases, leaving 1 base not matched to a gene. The CDR3 extends over 18 amino acids. Looked up from germline, CDR1 is GEAIGNYY and CDR2 is EKD.

This clone showed up just a few times. For this DNA, TCRdb reports the protein of a much larger clone, which diverges at residue 5, most likely from a read error; the protein presented here is translated directly from the DNA. The chain joins TRDV2 to TRDJ3, with D tentatively TRDD3 (5 bases). The germline CDR1 and CDR2 sequences are GEAIGNYY and EKD. Trimming cost V 3 bases and J 2 bases, with 19 bases left between them. This CDR3 spans 19 amino acids. This CDR3 is CACDAAGGPNTWDTRQMFF. For the CDR3, the DNA is TGTGCCTGTGACGCCGCGGGGGGCCCGAATACCTGGGACACCCGACAGATGTTTTTC.

This clone was counted only a few times. The chain combines TRDV1 with TRDJ1, with 10 bases fitting TRDD3. Germline lookup yields CDR1 TSWWSYY and CDR2 QGS. The CDR3 extends over 18 amino acids. V was clipped by 6 bases and J by 1 base; unmatched bases: 14. Here the CDR3 reads CALGEYLSWGILTDKLIF. The CDR3 DNA reads as TGTGCTCTTGGCGAATACCTTTCTTGGGGGATACTCACCGATAAACTCATCTTT.

This clone was picked up a small number of times. The junction departs from germline at one end; a sequencing error may be responsible. The rearrangement uses TRDV1 and TRDJ1; the match to TRDD3 covers 11 bases. Germline V gene lookup returns CDR1 TSWWSYY and CDR2 QGS. The CDR3 consists of 21 residues. This chain's CDR3 is CALGEIGSYPVWGILPDRLIF. The CDR3 region has the DNA TGTGCTCTTGGGGAAATTGGTTCCTACCCTGTCTGGGGGATACTCCCCGATAGACTCATCTTT.

A note on this clone: This sample includes further DNA sequences coding for the same CDR3. The rearrangement links TRDV2 to TRDJ3; TRDD3 aligns across 13 bases. The ends lost 0 bases at V and 0 bases at J; junction bases unmatched: 7. The CDR3 extends over 21 amino acids. CDR1 and CDR2 (germline): GEAIGNYY, EKD. CDR3 sequence (DNA): TGTGCCTGTGACACCGTACTGGGGGATACGCTTAGCTCCTGGGACACCCGACAGATGTTTTTC. It is translated as CACDTVLGDTLSSWDTRQMFF.

This clone was recorded a few times. One end of the junction varies from germline; a read error may be responsible. The chain employs TRDV2 and TRDJ3; possibly TRDD3 for D (5 bases). The CDR3 covers 19 residues. Looked up from germline, CDR1 is GEAIGNYY and CDR2 is EKD. The CDR3 DNA reads as TGTGCCTGTGACACCGTACTGCCTGAAAGCTCCTGGGACACCCGACAGATTTTTTTC. Amino acids: CACDTVLPESSWDTRQIFF.

This clone was seen a handful of times. The rearrangement uses TRDV2 and TRDJ3; 7 bases fit TRDD3. The CDR3 totals 18 residues. Germline V gene lookup returns CDR1 GEAIGNYY and CDR2 EKD. V lost 0 bases and J lost 2; bases outside the gene matches: 6. CDR3 coding DNA: TGTGCCTGTGACACCGTGGGGGACCAACCCTGGGACACCCGACAGATGTTTTTC. Translated: CACDTVGDQPWDTRQMFF.

This clone was detected only a few times. Other DNA sequences in this specimen translate into the identical CDR3. This chain uses TRDV2 with TRDJ3; 11 nucleotides match TRDD3. The V segment lost 0 bases and the J segment 0 bases; nucleotides outside the gene matches: 3. The CDR3 is 19 residues long. CDR1 GEAIGNYY and CDR2 EKD come from the germline V gene. The CDR3 nucleotides are TGTGCCTGTGACACCACTGGGGGATATCGCTCCTGGGACACCCGACAGATGTTTTTC. Amino acid sequence: CACDTTGGYRSWDTRQMFF.

The rearrangement links TRDV2 to TRDJ1, with 12 bases identical to TRDD3. CDR3 size: 17 residues. V shed 4 bases and J 0 bases; nucleotides not matched to a gene: 8. Germline V gene lookup returns CDR1 GEAIGNYY and CDR2 EKD. The CDR3 DNA reads as TGTGCCTGTGAGCCACTGGGGGATACACCCGACACCGATAAACTCATCTTT. As protein: CACEPLGDTPDTDKLIF.

Turning to this clone: This clone may be a read error of a much larger clone one base away. The same CDR3 can be traced to other DNA sequences in this sample. J is TRDJ3 and V is TRDV2, with TRDD3 matching 13 bases. Germline V gene data show CDR1 as GEAIGNYY and CDR2 as EKD. J lost 0 bases, V lost 2 bases, and 6 bases had no gene match. CDR3 length: 20 amino acids. The CDR3 loop reads CACDKVLGDTRSWDTRQMFF. Here the CDR3 DNA reads TGTGCCTGTGACAAAGTACTGGGGGATACGCGCTCCTGGGACACCCGACAGATGTTTTTC.

The V gene is TRDV1, the J gene TRDJ2; TRDD3 aligns across 11 bases. The CDR3 has 17 amino acids. V lost 0 bases to trimming and J lost 5 bases; unmatched junction nucleotides: 5. Germline values: CDR1 TSWWSYY, CDR2 QGS. In nucleotides, the CDR3 is TGTGCTCTTGGGGAACTGTCCTACTGGGGGATAACAGCACAACTCTTCTTT. Translating it yields CALGELSYWGITAQLFF.

The chain joins TRDV2 to TRDJ1; 7 bases map to TRDD3. J gave up 1 base and V 0 bases, and 7 bases lay outside the gene matches. The CDR3 is 16 amino acids. CDR1 is GEAIGNYY and CDR2 is EKD in the germline V gene. The CDR3 region is CACDTVGGLSTDKLIF. CDR3 DNA: TGTGCCTGTGACACCGTCGGGGGATTGAGCACCGATAAACTCATCTTT.

Remarks on this clone: A far larger clone lies a single base away; this is likely a read error. The chain couples TRDV2 to TRDJ1; 9 bases are shared with TRDD3. CDR1 and CDR2 (germline): GEAIGNYY, EKD. The CDR3 has 23 amino acids. CDR3 in DNA: TGTGCCTGTGACACCCTAGGGAATCTACAAACGCCTCGGGGGATACCGGTCACCGATAAACCCATCTTT. Residues: CACDTLGNLQTPRGIPVTDKPIF.

This chain links TRAV29/DV5 with TRDJ1, with D possibly being TRDD3 (6 bases). Germline loops: CDR1 NSMFDY, CDR2 ISSIKDK. This CDR3 contains 17 residues. V gave up 0 bases and J gave up 0 bases, with 18 bases separating them. This chain's CDR3 is CAASGWGKARDTDKLIF. DNA for the CDR3: TGTGCAGCAAGCGGCTGGGGTAAGGCAAGGGACACCGATAAACTCATCTTT.

This clone was observed a few times. This chain connects TRDV1 to TRDJ2, with 8 bases lining up with TRDD3. The CDR3 contains 21 residues. Trimming took 2 bases from V and 6 from J; bases not matched to a gene: 23. Germline CDR1 is TSWWSYY and CDR2 is QGS. CDR3 sequence reads: CALGETPYFRDWGLHSAQLFF. In nucleotides, the CDR3 is TGTGCTCTTGGGGAAACCCCCTACTTTCGGGACTGGGGGCTACACTCAGCACAACTCTTCTTT.

This clone was seen a handful of times. The V call is TRAV29/DV5, the J call TRDJ1; 12 positions agree with TRDD3. The CDR3 runs 18 residues. Germline CDR1 reads NSMFDY; CDR2 reads ISSIKDK. The V gene end was trimmed by 2 bases and the J gene end by 2 bases; junction bases not matched to a gene: 13. Here the CDR3 DNA reads TGTGCAGCAAGAGGGGAAAATGGACTGGGGGATACTACCGATAAACTCATCTTT. Its protein product is CAARGENGLGDTTDKLIF. Variable domain in full (rest from reference TRAV29/DV5 and TRDJ1): DQQVKQNSPSLSVQEGRISILNCDYTNSMFDYFLWYKKYPAEGPTFLISISSIKDKNEDGRFTVFLNKSAKHLSLHIVPSQPGDSAVYFCAARGENGLGDTTDKLIFGKGTRVTVEP.

This clone has a handful of counts. This may be a read error, as it is one base from a much larger clone. The same CDR3 also results from other DNA sequences found in this sample. The gene calls are TRDV2 and TRDJ1; 10 bases fit TRDD3. The CDR3 totals 18 residues. Germline lookup yields CDR1 GEAIGNYY and CDR2 EKD. CDR3 region: CACDTLVLGDLYTDKLIF. DNA of the CDR3: TGCGCCTGTGACACGTTGGTACTGGGGGATCTGTACACCGATAAACTCATCTTT.

Worth noting for this clone: TCRdb pairs this DNA with a much larger clone's protein that differs at residue 6, likely a read error; the protein shown was translated from the DNA. This chain links TRDV2 with TRDJ1, with TRDD3 matching 9 bases. CDR1 GEAIGNYY and CDR2 EKD come from the germline V gene. V dropped 3 bases and J dropped 1; count of bases not matched to a gene: 17. The CDR3 spans 19 residues. CDR3 DNA: TGTGCCTGTGACGCGTCTCCTACCCCGGGGGATACTGGCACCGATAAACTCATCTTT. This codes for CACDASPTPGDTGTDKLIF.